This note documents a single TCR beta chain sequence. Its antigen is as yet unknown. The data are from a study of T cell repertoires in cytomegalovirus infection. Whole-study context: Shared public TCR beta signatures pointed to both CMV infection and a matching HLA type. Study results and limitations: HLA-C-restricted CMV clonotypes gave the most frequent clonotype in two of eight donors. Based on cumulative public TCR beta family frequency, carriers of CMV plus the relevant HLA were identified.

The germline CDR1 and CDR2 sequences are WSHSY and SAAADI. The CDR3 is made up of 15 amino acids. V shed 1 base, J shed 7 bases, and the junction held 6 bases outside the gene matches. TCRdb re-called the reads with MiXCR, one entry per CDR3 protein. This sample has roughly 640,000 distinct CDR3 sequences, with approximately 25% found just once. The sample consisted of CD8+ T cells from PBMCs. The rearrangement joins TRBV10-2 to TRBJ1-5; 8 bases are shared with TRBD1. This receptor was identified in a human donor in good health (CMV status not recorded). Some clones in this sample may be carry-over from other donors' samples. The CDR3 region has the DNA TGCGCCAGCAGTGAGTTCGGACAGGGCTTCCAGCCCCAGCATTTT. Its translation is CASSEFGQGFQPQHF.